The clone carrying this T cell receptor beta chain was observed a few times. The sample belongs to a study of T-cell reconstitution after alpha-beta-depleted transplantation in children. The length of the CDR3 is 11 residues. Germline V gene data show CDR1 as MGHDK and CDR2 as SYGVNS. The ends were cut back, 8 bases at V and 4 bases at J, with 9 bases in the middle. Preparation of the TCRbeta library involved a method that used unique molecular identifiers. MiXCR was run by TCRdb on the PCR reads, yielding one entry per CDR3 protein. The table includes 550,000 to 600,000 distinct CDR3 sequences, around 23% detected once.

The V gene is TRBV25-1, the J gene TRBJ2-7; D is ambiguous. Material: PBMCs, mostly from graft donor cells, obtained 360 days after TCRalphabeta/CD19-depleted stem cell transplant. This TCR derives from a boy under two years old who had a stem cell transplant for acute myeloid leukemia, so the T cells may come from the graft donor. The CDR3: CASGTSYEQYF. The CDR3 coding sequence is TGTGCCAGCGGAACCAGTTACGAGCAGTACTTC.